The clone carrying this TCR beta chain has more than one count but fewer than ten. Per the study methods: Counts of nucleated cells, estimated from reference gene primer amplification, were obtained. TCRdb keeps only in-frame clones here, not all; method: immunoSEQ multiplex PCR. That table furnishes V, J and clone size, whereas the DNA furnished D and trimming. This sample yields 98,000 or so clones, of which less than 90% are seen a single time; 5.1% belongs to the top ten. The data originate from a study of blood T cell repertoires in COVID-19. Germline V gene lookup returns CDR1 SGHNT and CDR2 YYREEE (reference sequence). V trimming: 2 bases; J trimming: 8 bases; junction bases outside the gene matches: 4. The CDR3 covers 14 residues.

The rearrangement joins TRBV5-4 to TRBJ1-6; 7 bases align to TRBD1. Sequencing was carried out using peripheral blood. The origin of this receptor is a human donor in a cohort sampled during active COVID-19. In nucleotides, the CDR3 is TGTGCCAGCAGCTTTGGGCAGGGGGATTCACCCCTCCACTTT. It specifies CASSFGQGDSPLHF.